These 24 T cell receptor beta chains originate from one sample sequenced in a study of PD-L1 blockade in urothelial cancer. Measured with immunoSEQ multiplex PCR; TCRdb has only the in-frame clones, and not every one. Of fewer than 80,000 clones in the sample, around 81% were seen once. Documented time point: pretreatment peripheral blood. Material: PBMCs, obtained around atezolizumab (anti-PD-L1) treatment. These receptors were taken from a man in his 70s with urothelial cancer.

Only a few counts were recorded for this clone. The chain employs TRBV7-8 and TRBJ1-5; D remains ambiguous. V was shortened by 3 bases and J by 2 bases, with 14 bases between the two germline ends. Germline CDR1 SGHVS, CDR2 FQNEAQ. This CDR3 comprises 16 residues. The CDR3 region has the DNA TGTGCCAGCAGCTTGGCGCTGCACAGAGGCAATCAGCCCCAGCATTTT. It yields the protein CASSLALHRGNQPQHF.

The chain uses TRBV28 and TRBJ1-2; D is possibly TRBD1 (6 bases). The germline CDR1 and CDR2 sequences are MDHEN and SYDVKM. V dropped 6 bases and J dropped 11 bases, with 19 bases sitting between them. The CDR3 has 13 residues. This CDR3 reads CASSHDRFLEYTF. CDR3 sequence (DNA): TGTGCCAGCAGCCATGACAGGTTCCTGGAATACACCTTC.

The DNA of the CDR3 is TGTGCCAGCAGTTACCGGACAGGGGGGACCGGGGAGCTGTTTTTT. This translates into CASSYRTGGTGELFF. The chain joins TRBV6-6 to TRBJ2-2; 10 nucleotides line up with TRBD1. J lost 5 bases, V lost 2 bases, and 2 bases had no gene match. This CDR3 is built from 15 residues. CDR1 is MNHNY and CDR2 is SVGAGI in the germline V gene (reference sequence).

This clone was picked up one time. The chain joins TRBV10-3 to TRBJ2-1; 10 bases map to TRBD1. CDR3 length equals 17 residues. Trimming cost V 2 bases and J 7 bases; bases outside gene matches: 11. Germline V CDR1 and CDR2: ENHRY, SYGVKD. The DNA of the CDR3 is TGTGCCATCAGTGAGACTAGGAGGACAGGGGGACCAAATGAGCAGTTCTTC. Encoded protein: CAISETRRTGGPNEQFF.

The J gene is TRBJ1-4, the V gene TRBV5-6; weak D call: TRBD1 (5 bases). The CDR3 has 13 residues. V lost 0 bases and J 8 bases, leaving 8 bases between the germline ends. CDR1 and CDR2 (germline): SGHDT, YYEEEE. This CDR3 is CASSLVGGEKLFF. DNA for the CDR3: TGTGCCAGCAGCTTGGTGGGGGGGGAAAAACTGTTTTTT.

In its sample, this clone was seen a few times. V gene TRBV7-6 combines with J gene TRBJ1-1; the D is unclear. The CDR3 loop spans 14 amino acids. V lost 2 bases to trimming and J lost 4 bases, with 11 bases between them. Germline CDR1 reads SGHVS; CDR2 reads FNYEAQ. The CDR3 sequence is CASSLQSSGTEAFF. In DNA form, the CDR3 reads TGTGCCAGCAGCTTACAGAGCTCAGGCACTGAAGCTTTCTTT. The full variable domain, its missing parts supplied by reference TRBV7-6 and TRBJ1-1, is GAGVSQSPRYKVTKRGQDVALRCDPISGHVSLYWYRQALGQGPEFLTYFNYEAQQDKSGLPNDRFSAERPEGSISTLTIQRTEQRDSAMYRCASSLQSSGTEAFFGQGTRLTVV.

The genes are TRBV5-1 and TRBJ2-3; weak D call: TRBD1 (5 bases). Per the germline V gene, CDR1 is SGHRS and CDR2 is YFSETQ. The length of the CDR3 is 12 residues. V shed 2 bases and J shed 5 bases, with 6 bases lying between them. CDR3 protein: CASSFREDTQYF. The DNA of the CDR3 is TGCGCCAGCAGCTTCAGGGAAGATACGCAGTATTTT.

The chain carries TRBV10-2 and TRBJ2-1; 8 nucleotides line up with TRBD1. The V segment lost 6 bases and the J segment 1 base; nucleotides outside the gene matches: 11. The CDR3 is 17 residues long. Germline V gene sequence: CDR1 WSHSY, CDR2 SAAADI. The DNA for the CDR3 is TGCGCCAGCAGGGGGGGAAGGACAGGGCAGTCCTACAATGAGCAGTTCTTC. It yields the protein CASRGGRTGQSYNEQFF.

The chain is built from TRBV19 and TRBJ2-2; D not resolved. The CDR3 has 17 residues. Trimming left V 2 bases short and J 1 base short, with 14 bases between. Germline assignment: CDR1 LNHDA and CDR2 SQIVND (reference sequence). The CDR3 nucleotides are TGTGCCAGTAGTATACGCGGCCGGCAGCTGAACACCGGGGAGCTGTTTTTT. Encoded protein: CASSIRGRQLNTGELFF.

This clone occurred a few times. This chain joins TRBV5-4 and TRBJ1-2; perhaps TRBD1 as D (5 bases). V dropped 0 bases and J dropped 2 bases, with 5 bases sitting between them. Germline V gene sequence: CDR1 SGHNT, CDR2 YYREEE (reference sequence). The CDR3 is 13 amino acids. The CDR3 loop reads CASSLGQNYGYTF. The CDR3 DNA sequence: TGTGCCAGCAGCTTGGGACAGAACTATGGCTACACCTTC.

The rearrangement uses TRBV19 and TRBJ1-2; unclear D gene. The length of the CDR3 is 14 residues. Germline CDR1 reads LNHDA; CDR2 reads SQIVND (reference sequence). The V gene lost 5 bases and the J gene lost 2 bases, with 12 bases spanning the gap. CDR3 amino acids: CASSFTGNNYGYTF. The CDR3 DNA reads TGTGCCAGTAGTTTTACGGGAAACAACTATGGCTACACCTTC.

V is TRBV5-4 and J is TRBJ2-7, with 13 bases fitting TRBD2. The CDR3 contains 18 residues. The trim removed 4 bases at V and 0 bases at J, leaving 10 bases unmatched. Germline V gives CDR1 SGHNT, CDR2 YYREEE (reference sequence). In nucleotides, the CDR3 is TGTGCCAGCAGCATTTTCGGACTAGCGGGAGCTCTCTCCTACGAGCAGTACTTC. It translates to CASSIFGLAGALSYEQYF.

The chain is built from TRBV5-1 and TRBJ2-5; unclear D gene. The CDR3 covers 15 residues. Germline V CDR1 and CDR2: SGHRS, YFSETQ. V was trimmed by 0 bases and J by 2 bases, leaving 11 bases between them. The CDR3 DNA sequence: TGCGCCAGCAGCTTGGCCGGTATCCGTCAAGAGACCCAGTACTTC. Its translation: CASSLAGIRQETQYF.

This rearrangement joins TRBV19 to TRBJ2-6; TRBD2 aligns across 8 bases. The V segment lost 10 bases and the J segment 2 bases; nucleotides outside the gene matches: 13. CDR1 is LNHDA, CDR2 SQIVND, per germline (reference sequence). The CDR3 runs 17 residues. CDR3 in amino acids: CATYSGSGAPGANVLTF. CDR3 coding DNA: TGTGCCACCTACAGCGGGAGCGGAGCCCCTGGGGCCAACGTCCTGACTTTC.

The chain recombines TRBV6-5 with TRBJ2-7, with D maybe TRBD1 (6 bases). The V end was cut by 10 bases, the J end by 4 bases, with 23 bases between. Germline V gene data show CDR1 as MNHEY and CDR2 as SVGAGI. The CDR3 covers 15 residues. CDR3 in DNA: TGTGCCACTACTCGCAACCAGGGGAATGGGTACGAGCAGTACTTC. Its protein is CATTRNQGNGYEQYF.

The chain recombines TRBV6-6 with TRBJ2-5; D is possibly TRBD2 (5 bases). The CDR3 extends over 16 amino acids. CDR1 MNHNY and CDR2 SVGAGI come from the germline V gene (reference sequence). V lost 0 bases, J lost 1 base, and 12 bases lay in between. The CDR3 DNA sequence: TGTGCCAGCAGTTACTCGGGAGTAGGGAGCCAAGAGACCCAGTACTTC. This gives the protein CASSYSGVGSQETQYF.

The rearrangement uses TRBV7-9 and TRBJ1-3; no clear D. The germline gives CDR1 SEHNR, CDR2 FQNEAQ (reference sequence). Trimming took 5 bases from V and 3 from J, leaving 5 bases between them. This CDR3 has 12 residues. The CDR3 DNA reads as TGTGCCAGCAGCCCCGTTGGAAACACCATATATTTT. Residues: CASSPVGNTIYF.

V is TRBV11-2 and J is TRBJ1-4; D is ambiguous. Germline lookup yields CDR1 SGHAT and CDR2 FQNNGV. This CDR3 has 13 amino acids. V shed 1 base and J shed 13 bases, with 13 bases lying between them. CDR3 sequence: CASSLVAVGGLFF. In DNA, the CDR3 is TGTGCCAGCAGCTTAGTAGCCGTGGGAGGACTGTTTTTT.

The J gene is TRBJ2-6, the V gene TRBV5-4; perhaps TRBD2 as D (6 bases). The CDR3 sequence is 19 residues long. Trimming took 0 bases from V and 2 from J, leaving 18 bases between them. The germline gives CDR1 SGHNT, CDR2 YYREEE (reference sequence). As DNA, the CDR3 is TGTGCCAGCAGCTTGGGACCGCGGGGCCAAATGACTGGGGCCAACGTCCTGACTTTC. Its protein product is CASSLGPRGQMTGANVLTF. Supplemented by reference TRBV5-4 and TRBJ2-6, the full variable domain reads ETGVTQSPTHLIKTRGQQVTLRCSSQSGHNTVSWYQQALGQGPQFIFQYYREEENGRGNFPPRFSGLQFPNYSSELNVNALELDDSALYLCASSLGPRGQMTGANVLTFGAGSRLTVL.

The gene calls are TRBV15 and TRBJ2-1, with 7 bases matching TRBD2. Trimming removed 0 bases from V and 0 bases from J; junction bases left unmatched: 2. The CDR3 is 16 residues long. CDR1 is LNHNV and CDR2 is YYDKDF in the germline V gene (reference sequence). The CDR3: CATSRDRGSSYNEQFF. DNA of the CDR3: TGTGCCACCAGCAGAGATCGCGGGAGCTCCTACAATGAGCAGTTCTTC.

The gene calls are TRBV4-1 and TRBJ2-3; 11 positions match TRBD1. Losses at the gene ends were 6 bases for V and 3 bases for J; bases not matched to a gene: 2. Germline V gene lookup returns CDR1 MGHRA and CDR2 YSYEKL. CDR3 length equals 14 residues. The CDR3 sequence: CASRDRGPTDTQYF. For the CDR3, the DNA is TGCGCCAGCAGGGACAGGGGGCCGACAGATACGCAGTATTTT.

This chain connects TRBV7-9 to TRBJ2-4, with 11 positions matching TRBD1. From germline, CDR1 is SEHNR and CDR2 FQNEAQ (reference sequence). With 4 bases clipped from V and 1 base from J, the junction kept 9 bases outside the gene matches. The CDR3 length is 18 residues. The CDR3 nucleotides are TGTGCCAGCAGCTCCGGGACAGGGGGGGATAGGGCCAAAAACATTCAGTACTTC. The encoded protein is CASSSGTGGDRAKNIQYF.

CDR3 loop: CASSEKGRGKGTEAFF. The CDR3 coding sequence is TGCGCCAGCAGTGAAAAGGGGAGGGGTAAGGGCACTGAAGCTTTCTTT. The gene calls are TRBV10-1 and TRBJ1-1; D is possibly TRBD1 (5 bases). Deletions cut 3 bases from V and 4 bases from J, with 18 bases between. The CDR3 covers 16 residues. CDR1 is WNHNN, CDR2 SYGVQD, per germline (reference sequence).

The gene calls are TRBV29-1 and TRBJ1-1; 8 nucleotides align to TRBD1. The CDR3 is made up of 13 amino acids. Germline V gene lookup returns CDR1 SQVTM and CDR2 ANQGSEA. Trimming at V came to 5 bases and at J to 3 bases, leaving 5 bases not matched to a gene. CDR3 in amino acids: CSVKTGVDTEAFF. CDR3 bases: TGCAGCGTTAAGACAGGGGTGGACACTGAAGCTTTCTTT.